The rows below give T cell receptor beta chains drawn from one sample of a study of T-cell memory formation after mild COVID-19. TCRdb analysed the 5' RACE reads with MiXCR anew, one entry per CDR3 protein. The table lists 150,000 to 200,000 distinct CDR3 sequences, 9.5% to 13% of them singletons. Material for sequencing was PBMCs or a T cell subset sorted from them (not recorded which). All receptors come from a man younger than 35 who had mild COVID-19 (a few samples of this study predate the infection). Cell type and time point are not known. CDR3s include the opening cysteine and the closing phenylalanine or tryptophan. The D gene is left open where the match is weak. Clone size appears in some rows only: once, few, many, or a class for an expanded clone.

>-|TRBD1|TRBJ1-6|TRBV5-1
TGCGCCAGCAGCCCGAGGACAGGTTTTAGCTCCTATAATTCACCCCTCCACTTT
CASSPRTGFSSYNSPLHF
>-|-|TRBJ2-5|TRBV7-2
TGTGCCAGCAGCTTAGAGAGGGAAGAGACCCAGTACTTC
CASSLEREETQYF
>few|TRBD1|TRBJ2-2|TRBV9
TGTGCCAGCACCTCGGACAGGGCGCACACCGGGGAGCTGTTTTTT
CASTSDRAHTGELFF
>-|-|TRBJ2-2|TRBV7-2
TGTGCCAGCAGCTTAGTCGGGGGCATGAACACCGGGGAGCTGTTTTTT
CASSLVGGMNTGELFF
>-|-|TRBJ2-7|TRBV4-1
TGCGCCAGCAGCCAAGGGCCAGGACAAGGCTACGAGCAGTACTTC
CASSQGPGQGYEQYF
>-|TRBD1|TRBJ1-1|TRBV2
TGTGCCAGCAGTGACCACAGGGGTGATACTGAAGCTTTCTTT
CASSDHRGDTEAFF
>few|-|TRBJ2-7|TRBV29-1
TGCAGCGTCACAGGGCAGACCGCCTACGAGCAGTACTTC
CSVTGQTAYEQYF
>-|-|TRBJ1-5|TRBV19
TGTGCCAGTAGTACGGGGGCAGGAAGGTATAGCAATCAGCCCCAGCATTTT
CASSTGAGRYSNQPQHF
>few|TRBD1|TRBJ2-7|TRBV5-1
TGCGCCAGCGAGAGGGGACAGGGGGCGCGGGAGCAGTACTTC
CASERGQGAREQYF
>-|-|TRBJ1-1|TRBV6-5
TGTGCCAGCAGTTATTCAGGGGAGAACACTGAAGCTTTCTTT
CASSYSGENTEAFF
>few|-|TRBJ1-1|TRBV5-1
TGCGCCAGCAGCTTGTTTGGGGGCGCGGGGACTGAAGCTTTCTTT
CASSLFGGAGTEAFF
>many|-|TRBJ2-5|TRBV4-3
TGCGCCAGCAGCCAAGATCGGGATAGGGAGACCCAGTACTTC
CASSQDRDRETQYF
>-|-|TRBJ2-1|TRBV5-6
TGTGCCAGCAGCCTGGGCAATTCCTACAATGAGCAGTTCTTC
CASSLGNSYNEQFF
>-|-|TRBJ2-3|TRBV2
TGTGCCAGCAGTGATCAGGGCAGGACAGATACGCAGTATTTT
CASSDQGRTDTQYF
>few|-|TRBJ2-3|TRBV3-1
TGTGCCAGCAGCCAACGGGTAGATCCAGATACGCAGTATTTT
CASSQRVDPDTQYF